This is a list of T cell receptor beta chains from one sample in a study of CD8+CD57+ T cells in acquired aplastic anemia. TCRdb redid the calling of the reads with MiXCR, one entry per CDR3 protein. This table holds fewer than 150,000 distinct CDR3 sequences, 48% found once. Specimen: sorted CD4+, CD8+, or CD8+CD57+ T cells (not recorded which) from PBMCs. The source of these receptors is a human donor in good health, serving as a control. Both conserved end residues are part of each CDR3. Fields, in order: clone size, D gene, V gene, CDR3 protein. The D gene is left open where the match is weak. Only some rows state a clone size, as once, few, many or a class for expanded clones.

clone size: many
D gene: -
V gene: TRBV11-3
CDR3 protein: CASSLDQWQETQYF

clone size: many
D gene: TRBD1
V gene: TRBV7-2
CDR3 protein: CASSWTGQLETQYF

clone size: few
D gene: -
V gene: TRBV19
CDR3 protein: CASSLNPYEQYF

clone size: many
D gene: TRBD1
V gene: TRBV7-9
CDR3 protein: CASSSGGRGGDTIYF

clone size: many
D gene: -
V gene: TRBV5-6
CDR3 protein: CASSYGTRHGYTF

clone size: -
D gene: TRBD1
V gene: TRBV20-1
CDR3 protein: CSAVGDRGHHTEAFF

clone size: many
D gene: -
V gene: TRBV3-1
CDR3 protein: CASSQVGTGNGYGYTF

clone size: medium-sized
D gene: TRBD1
V gene: TRBV7-2
CDR3 protein: CASRSTGGEQYF

clone size: many
D gene: -
V gene: TRBV4-3
CDR3 protein: CASSQDRGVDEQFF

clone size: many
D gene: -
V gene: TRBV6-1
CDR3 protein: CASSLDSRVGYTF

clone size: -
D gene: -
V gene: TRBV19
CDR3 protein: CASSPPGIEAFF

clone size: many
D gene: -
V gene: TRBV4-1
CDR3 protein: CASSQGRGSYGYTF

clone size: -
D gene: -
V gene: TRBV5-6
CDR3 protein: CASSLLSQQYNEQFF

clone size: few
D gene: TRBD2
V gene: TRBV10-1
CDR3 protein: CASSELSGGLSYEQYF

clone size: -
D gene: -
V gene: TRBV2
CDR3 protein: CASSESGVRTEAFF

clone size: many
D gene: -
V gene: TRBV6-4
CDR3 protein: CASSPLAGYYEQYF

clone size: many
D gene: -
V gene: TRBV4-3
CDR3 protein: CASSQRLPTGELFF

clone size: -
D gene: TRBD2
V gene: TRBV7-8
CDR3 protein: CASSLWGLAAYNEQFF

clone size: -
D gene: -
V gene: TRBV2
CDR3 protein: CASSGSRLEQYF

clone size: many
D gene: TRBD1
V gene: TRBV10-1
CDR3 protein: CATARDSKTTNEKLFF